This entry concerns a single T cell receptor beta chain. The target of this receptor is not known. The sample holds no much larger clone one base away, and base qualities are not on file. The same CDR3 can be traced to other DNA sequences in this sample. The cohort was made up of approximately 670 healthy bone marrow donors. At the time of sampling, all cohort members were nominally healthy, though unrecorded immune exposures were likely present. The donor was CMV seropositive and belonged to the group of 250 to 300 seropositive cohort members. A peripheral blood sample was collected from each donor, and TCR beta sequencing was performed on peripheral blood mononuclear cells. Genomic DNA was extracted from the blood cell samples with the Qiagen DNeasy Blood Extraction Kit. Libraries were constructed by the immunoSEQ multiplex PCR assay. For the multiplex PCR, a mixture combining 60 forward primers for TCR Vbeta segments and 13 reverse primers for TCR Jbeta segments was used. Amplification of the CDR3 region of rearranged TCR beta genes was performed with a multiplex PCR assay on genomic DNA. On the Illumina HiSeq System, the amplified TCR beta libraries were sequenced as 87-base-pair reads. As for the original processing: A later analysis counted 65 million to 90 million unique TCR beta chains across the 666 repertoires, and 10 million to 12 million of these chains were shared by at least two donors. Raw reads were error-corrected and collapsed into unique sequences by a nearest-neighbor algorithm in which closely related sequences were merged to remove PCR and sequencing errors. CDR3 sequences were aligned to IMGT reference sequences to assign V, D and J gene segments. For a sequence to be retained, a match of at least six nucleotides to both a V gene segment and a J gene segment was required. A rearrangement was called productive if the CDR3 had no stop codons and remained in frame with V and J, and every other rearrangement was called non-productive. CDR3 was defined according to IMGT convention as the region running from the second conserved V-encoded cysteine to the conserved J-encoded phenylalanine. Sequences without an unambiguous match to a single V gene segment were excluded from the earlier analysis of about 600 of the donors. In an earlier analysis of approximately 550 of the donors, V segments were called functional above 56.7% productive rearrangements and were called segregating when the between-donor standard deviation exceeded 5%. To diagnose cytomegalovirus status from the catalog of TCR beta chain sequences, a statistical classification framework was built. In a later analysis, V and J genes were assigned by comparing TCR nucleotide sequences against IMGT/GENE-DB human TR gene sequences. In a later analysis, CDR3 sequences and most-parsimonious VDJ recombination scenarios were assigned using the TCRdist pipeline. In a later analysis, each TCR beta chain was defined by its CDR3 amino acid sequence together with its V-gene family, and reads without a unique V-gene family were excluded. A later analysis removed roughly 590 highly shared, low-generation-probability nucleotide sequences to deal with suspected cross-contamination and a sequencing artifact. A later analysis calculated a clonal expansion index for each public chain from normalized within-repertoire ranks of inferred template counts. In a later analysis, generation probabilities were computed using a VDJ recombination model fitted to out-of-frame rearrangements, and the results were checked against IGoR. Hypergeometric tests were used in a later analysis to score TCR-TCR, TCR-HLA and TCR-CMV co-occurrence, with a repertoire-size bias correction applied to the TCR pairs. False discovery rates were estimated in a later analysis by permuting HLA or CMV assignments 20 times. In a later analysis, co-occurring TCRs were grouped using DBSCAN, and TCRdist sequence similarity was added for clustering within HLA-allele-positive subsets. For co-occurrence clustering, repertoires with fewer than 30,000 or more than 120,000 public chains were excluded, along with roughly 5 repertoires with anomalous nucleotide sharing. TCRdb's version of the immuneACCESS table is confined to in-frame rearrangements and falls short of the full clone set. An unresolved V gene accounts for under half of the shortfall where checked; the remainder is of unknown origin. That table gives V, J and clone size, and the DNA gave D and trimming. The sample table shows about 120,000 clones, and more than 65% are seen once. Together, the top ten hold around 9.9% of the sample.

This specimen belongs to a study of cytomegalovirus exposure and HLA in healthy donors (TCRdb year 2017). Study-level background: An earlier analysis of some 600 of the donors reported approximately 300 Gb of sequence data and 117 million unique TCR beta sequences obtained from around 190 million T cells. A separate validation cohort of 90 to 150 different subjects was used in addition to the roughly 620-subject first cohort. The study aimed to test whether cataloging public T cell receptors could reveal signatures of past pathogen exposure. An earlier analysis of some 500 of the donors applied high-throughput TCR beta sequencing to assess whether each TCR beta V gene segment acted as functional or pseudogenic. Both class I and class II loci were covered by HLA typing, at four-digit resolution. The later analysis used no new phenotypic data to find candidate immune exposures, relying instead on TCR beta sequences and their occurrence across donors. Donor age, sex, ethnicity and CMV serostatus were compiled together with the repertoire data. To predict cytomegalovirus infection status, the study brought together high-throughput TCR immunosequencing, statistical association of individual TCRs with disease status, and machine learning. The study profiled the T cell repertoires of hundreds of subjects by immunosequencing and related them to cytomegalovirus serostatus. On average, roughly 250,000 unique TCR beta nucleotide sequences were sequenced per donor among 350 to 400 genotyped donors of the cohort, with roughly 18% of those sequences being non-productive. A later genetic analysis used genome-wide SNP genotypes for about 60% of the roughly 700 donors, treating that subset as a discovery cohort. Four to six DR-DQ haplotypes were handled as single units for association and clustering, since linkage in the cohort was strong. Among the roughly 430 genotyped donors, about 85% belonged to the genetic ancestry cluster associated with self-reported Caucasian donors. A later analysis re-examined previously published TCR beta repertoires from over 500 donors and added high-resolution HLA genotyping to investigate patterns of TCR occurrence. The number of typed donors differed by locus: roughly 629-640 for A, B, C, DRB1 and DQB1; 522 for DQA1; roughly 600 for DPA1; and roughly 490 for DPB1. An early release covering just under 650 HLA-typed donors comprised 250 to 350 gigabases of sequencing data and about 90 million unique TCR sequences. All discovery cohort repertoires had been generated on a single sequencing platform.

What the study reported, not specific to this receptor: A later genetic analysis associated a missense DCLRE1C variant with V-gene and J-gene trimming of TCR beta chains, and an independent cohort replicated the association. Correlated functional status among segregating V segments might be attributable to linkage disequilibrium, but an unknown experimental factor could not be ruled out. When HLA alleles, especially DR and DQ, strongly co-occurred, TCR associations were difficult to assign to individual alleles. The only immune exposure information available for the cohort was CMV serostatus. The study listed 164 TCR beta chains as associated with cytomegalovirus. In a later analysis, most CMV-associated TCR beta chains were found to appear HLA-restricted, with HLA associations seemingly driven largely by CMV exposure. The classifier was reported to diagnose cytomegalovirus status with high specificity and sensitivity in both the original and validation cohorts. Because counts were too low, seventeen rarely observed V segments, including chromosome 9 orphons, were excluded from the earlier analysis of fewer than 650 of the donors. A further reported finding was that TCR beta sequences accurately predicted the HLA-A and HLA-B alleles for most subjects in the first cohort. A few of the identified cytomegalovirus-associated TCR beta chains were confirmed in vitro to be specific for cytomegalovirus antigens. HLA typing was unavailable for some donors at each locus, so association tests used only the typed subset. A group of highly shared sequence variants was considered likely to be a technical artifact of the sequencing pipeline. In a later analysis, the rate of TCR association differed among HLA loci, with DRB1 alleles having the most associated TCRs and HLA-C alleles having the fewest. Several of the top co-occurrence clusters appeared to be linked to parvovirus B19, influenza, CMV and Epstein-Barr virus, according to a later analysis. A later genetic analysis reported fewer N-insertions in productive TCRs among donors in an Asian-associated ancestry cluster than the roughly 670-donor mean. Roughly uniform sequencing depth across donors was assumed in presence/absence analyses, although this assumption may not hold. Broadly in line with IMGT annotations, most TCR beta V segments showed up in productive rearrangements about 90% or about 30% of the time in an earlier analysis of approximately 640 of the donors. The authors suggested that the approach could potentially be generalized to other disease states and immunological phenotypes. A later analysis found that HLA-associated TCR beta chains were more clonally expanded and had lower generation probabilities than equally common non-associated chains. In this cohort, only TCR beta chains were sequenced, and detectable features were limited by the absence of alpha or paired-chain data. Most TCR sequences were observed very rarely across donors, whereas some public TCRs were present in many individuals. A later analysis associated about 18,000 TCR beta sequences with specific HLA alleles at a false discovery rate of 0.05.

The sample taken for sequencing was PBMCs. The source of this sequence is a middle-aged man in good health and CMV-seropositive.

CDR3 sequence: CASSLGTGDEKLFF. In nucleotides, the sequence is TGTGCCAGCAGCCTGGGGACAGGGGATGAAAAACTGTTTTTT. Here the chain combines TRBV14 and TRBJ1-4, with TRBD1 identical over 10 junction bases. V ends up 4 bases short and J 6 bases short, with an unmatched junction base count of 2. The CDR3 spans 14 residues, from the cysteine through the phenylalanine. The kept DNA is CDR3 alone, 42 bases in frame from the first base. The germline V gene gives CDR1 as SGHDN and CDR2 as FVKESK.